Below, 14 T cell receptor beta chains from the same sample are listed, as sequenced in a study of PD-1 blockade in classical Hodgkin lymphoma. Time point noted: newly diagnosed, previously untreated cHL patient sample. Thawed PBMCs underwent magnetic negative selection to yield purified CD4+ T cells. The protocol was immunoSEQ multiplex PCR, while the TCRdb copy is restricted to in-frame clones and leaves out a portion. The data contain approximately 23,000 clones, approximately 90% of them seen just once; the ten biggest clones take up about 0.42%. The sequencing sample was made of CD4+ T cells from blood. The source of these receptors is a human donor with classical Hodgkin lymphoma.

The CDR3 is CASSRQGNYQPQHF. DNA of the CDR3: TGTGCCAGTAGTCGACAGGGTAATTATCAGCCCCAGCATTTT. This sequence joins TRBV19 and TRBJ1-5; TRBD1 matches 7 bases. Germline CDR1 LNHDA, CDR2 SQIVND (reference sequence). This CDR3 comprises 14 residues. Losses at the gene ends were 5 bases for V and 5 bases for J; bases not matched to a gene: 6. The variable domain in full, completed from reference TRBV19 and TRBJ1-5, reads DGGITQSPKYLFRKEGQNVTLSCEQNLNHDAMYWYRQDPGQGLRLIYYSQIVNDFQKGDIAEGYSVSREKKESFPLTVTSAQKNPTAFYLCASSRQGNYQPQHFGDGTRLSIL.

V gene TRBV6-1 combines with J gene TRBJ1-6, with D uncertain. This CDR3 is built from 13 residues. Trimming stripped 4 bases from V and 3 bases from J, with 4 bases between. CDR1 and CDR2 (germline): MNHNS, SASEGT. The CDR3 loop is CASSVDYNSPLHF. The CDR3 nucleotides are TGTGCCAGCAGTGTCGACTATAATTCACCCCTCCACTTT.

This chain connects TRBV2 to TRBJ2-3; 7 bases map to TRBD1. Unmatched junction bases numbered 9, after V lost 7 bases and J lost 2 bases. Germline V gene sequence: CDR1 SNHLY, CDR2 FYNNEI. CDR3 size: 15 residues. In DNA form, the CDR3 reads TGTGCCAGCACCCTAGGGGGCCTAGCCACAGATACGCAGTATTTT. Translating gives CASTLGGLATDTQYF.

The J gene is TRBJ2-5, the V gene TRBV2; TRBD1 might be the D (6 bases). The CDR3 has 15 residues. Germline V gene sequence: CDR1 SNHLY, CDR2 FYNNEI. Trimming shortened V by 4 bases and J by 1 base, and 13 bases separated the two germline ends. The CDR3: CASSGSDSSQETQYF. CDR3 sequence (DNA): TGTGCCAGCAGTGGATCGGACAGCTCCCAAGAGACCCAGTACTTC.

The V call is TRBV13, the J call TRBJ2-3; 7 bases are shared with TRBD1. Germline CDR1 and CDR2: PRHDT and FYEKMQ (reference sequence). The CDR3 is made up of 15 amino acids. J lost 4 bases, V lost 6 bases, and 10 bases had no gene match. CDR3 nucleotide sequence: TGTGCCAGCAGTCCCAAGGGGGCTAACCCAGATACGCAGTATTTT. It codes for CASSPKGANPDTQYF.

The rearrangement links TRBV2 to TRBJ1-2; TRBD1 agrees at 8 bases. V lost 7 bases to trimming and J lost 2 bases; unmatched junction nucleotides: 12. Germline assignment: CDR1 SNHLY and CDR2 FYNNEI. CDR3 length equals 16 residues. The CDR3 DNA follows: TGTGCCAGCACCTCGGGACAGGCACCCGCAAACTATGGCTACACCTTC. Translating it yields CASTSGQAPANYGYTF.

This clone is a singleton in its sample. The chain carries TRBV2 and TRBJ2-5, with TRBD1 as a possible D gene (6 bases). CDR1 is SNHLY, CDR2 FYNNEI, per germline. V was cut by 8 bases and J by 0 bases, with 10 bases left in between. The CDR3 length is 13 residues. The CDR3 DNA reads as TGTGCCAGCGGGGGCAGGGACCAAGAGACCCAGTACTTC. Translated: CASGGRDQETQYF.

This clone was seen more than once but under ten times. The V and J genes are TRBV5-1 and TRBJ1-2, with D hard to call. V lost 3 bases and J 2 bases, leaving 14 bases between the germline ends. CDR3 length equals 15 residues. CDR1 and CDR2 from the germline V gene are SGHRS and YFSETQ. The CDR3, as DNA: TGCGCCAGCAGCTCGTCCTACCGGGAGAACTATGGCTACACCTTC. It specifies CASSSSYRENYGYTF.

CDR3 nucleotides: TGTGCCAGCAGCTTAGTCGGAGGTAACGGGGAGCTGTTTTTT. Amino acid sequence: CASSLVGGNGELFF. The chain has TRBV11-2 and TRBJ2-2, with D perhaps matching TRBD2 (5 bases). Between the trimmed V and J ends, which lost 1 base and 7 bases, there was a span of 10 bases. Looked up from germline, CDR1 is SGHAT and CDR2 is FQNNGV. This CDR3 contains 14 residues.

CDR3 protein: CASSLLRQGRTTEKLFF. The CDR3 coding sequence is TGCGCCAGCAGCCTACTGAGACAGGGGAGGACCACGGAAAAACTGTTTTTT. This chain links TRBV5-1 with TRBJ1-4, with 8 bases lining up with TRBD1. Germline assignment: CDR1 SGHRS and CDR2 YFSETQ. CDR3 length equals 17 residues. Trimming at V came to 4 bases and at J to 8 bases, leaving 16 bases not matched to a gene.

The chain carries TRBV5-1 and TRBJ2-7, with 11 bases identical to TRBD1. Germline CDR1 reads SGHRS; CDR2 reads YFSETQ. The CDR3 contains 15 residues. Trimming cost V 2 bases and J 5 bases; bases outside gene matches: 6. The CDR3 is CASSLLGQGGDEQYF. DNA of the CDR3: TGCGCCAGCAGCTTATTGGGACAGGGGGGCGACGAGCAGTACTTC.

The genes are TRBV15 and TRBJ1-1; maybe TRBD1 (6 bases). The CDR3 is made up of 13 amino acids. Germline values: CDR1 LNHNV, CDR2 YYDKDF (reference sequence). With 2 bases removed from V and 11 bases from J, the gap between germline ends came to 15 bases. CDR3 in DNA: TGTGCCACCAGCAGATCTACAGGGTTTGGGGCTTTCTTT. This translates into CATSRSTGFGAFF.

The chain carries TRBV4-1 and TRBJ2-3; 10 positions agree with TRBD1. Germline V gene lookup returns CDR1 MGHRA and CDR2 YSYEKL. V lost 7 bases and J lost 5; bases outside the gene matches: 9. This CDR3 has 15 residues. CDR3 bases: TGCGCCAGCATGCCAGGGACAGGGGCCGAAGATACGCAGTATTTT. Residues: CASMPGTGAEDTQYF.

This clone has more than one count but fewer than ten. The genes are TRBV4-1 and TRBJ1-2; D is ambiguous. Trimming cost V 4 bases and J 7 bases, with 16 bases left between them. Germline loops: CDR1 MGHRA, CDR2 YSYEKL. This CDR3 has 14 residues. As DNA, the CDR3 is TGCGCCAGCAGCCGACCGGGCCCAAAGGGTGGCTACACCTTC. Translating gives CASSRPGPKGGYTF.